Listed below are T cell receptor beta chains from one sample, sequenced in a study of beta chain features in type 1 diabetes. Libraries were prepared by immunoSEQ multiplex PCR; TCRdb keeps only in-frame clonotypes and omits some of them. The sample holds hundreds of thousands of clones; roughly a sixth are singletons and the top ten take about 0.087%. The material sequenced was naive CD4+ T cells from blood. These receptors were collected from a man aged 18 to 30 in good health. The conserved cysteine and the conserved F or W are not part of the CDR3 here. Each record gives: J gene, clone size, CDR3 length, V gene, CDR3 protein. The size of a clone is reported for some rows only, either as once, few or many, or as a class for expanded clones.

j_call: TRBJ1-2
clone_size: .
cdr3_length: 12
v_call: TRBV9
cdr3_aa: ASSVSRLDYGYT

j_call: TRBJ1-5
clone_size: few
cdr3_length: 13
v_call: TRBV7-3
cdr3_aa: ASSPTGQGSQPQH

j_call: TRBJ1-5
clone_size: .
cdr3_length: 11
v_call: TRBV11-2
cdr3_aa: ASSQDSNQPQH

j_call: TRBJ2-3
clone_size: .
cdr3_length: 13
v_call: TRBV10-3
cdr3_aa: AIMGTSGITDTQY

j_call: TRBJ2-3
clone_size: few
cdr3_length: 13
v_call: TRBV27
cdr3_aa: ASSLKGGGTDTQY

j_call: TRBJ1-2
clone_size: few
cdr3_length: 13
v_call: TRBV4-2
cdr3_aa: ASSQVAPVNYGYT

j_call: TRBJ2-5
clone_size: .
cdr3_length: 12
v_call: TRBV6-5
cdr3_aa: ASRGDRVRETQY

j_call: TRBJ2-7
clone_size: few
cdr3_length: 13
v_call: TRBV7-6
cdr3_aa: ASSLLVAGYYEQY

j_call: TRBJ2-7
clone_size: .
cdr3_length: 11
v_call: TRBV30
cdr3_aa: AWGPGGSYEQY

j_call: TRBJ2-5
clone_size: few
cdr3_length: 13
v_call: TRBV27
cdr3_aa: ASSYRTGRQETQY

j_call: TRBJ2-3
clone_size: .
cdr3_length: 11
v_call: TRBV29-1
cdr3_aa: SVEARLTDTQY

j_call: TRBJ2-1
clone_size: .
cdr3_length: 14
v_call: TRBV4-1
cdr3_aa: ASSPDPSGVYNEQF